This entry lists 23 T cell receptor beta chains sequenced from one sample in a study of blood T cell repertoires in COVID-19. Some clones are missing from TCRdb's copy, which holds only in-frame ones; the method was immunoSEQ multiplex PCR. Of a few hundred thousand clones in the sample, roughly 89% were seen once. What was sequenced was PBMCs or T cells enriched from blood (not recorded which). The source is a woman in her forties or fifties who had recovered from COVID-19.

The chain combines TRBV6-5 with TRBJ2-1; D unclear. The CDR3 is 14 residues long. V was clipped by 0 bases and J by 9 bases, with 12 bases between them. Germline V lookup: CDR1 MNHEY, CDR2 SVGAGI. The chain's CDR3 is CASSYSNEPGEQFF. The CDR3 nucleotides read TGTGCCAGCAGTTACTCGAATGAACCCGGTGAGCAGTTCTTC.

CDR3 region: CASSFRGWYTEAFF. The CDR3 DNA reads TGTGCCAGCAGCTTCCGGGGATGGTACACTGAAGCTTTCTTT. The chain combines TRBV11-2 with TRBJ1-1; no firm D call. The CDR3 spans 14 residues. Germline loops: CDR1 SGHAT, CDR2 FQNNGV. V was shortened by 3 bases and J by 3 bases, with 11 bases between the two germline ends.

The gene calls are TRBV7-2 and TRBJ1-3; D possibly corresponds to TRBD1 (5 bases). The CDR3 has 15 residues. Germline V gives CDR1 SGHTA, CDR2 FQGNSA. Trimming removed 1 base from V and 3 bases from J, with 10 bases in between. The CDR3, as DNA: TGTGCCAGCAGCTTAGAAGGGGTTGGTGGAAACACCATATATTTT. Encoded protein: CASSLEGVGGNTIYF.

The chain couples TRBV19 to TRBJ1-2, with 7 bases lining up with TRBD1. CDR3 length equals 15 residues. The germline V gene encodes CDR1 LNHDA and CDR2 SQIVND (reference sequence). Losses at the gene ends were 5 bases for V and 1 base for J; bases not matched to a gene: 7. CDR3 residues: CASSLSTGRNYGYTF. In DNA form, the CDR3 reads TGTGCCAGTAGTCTTTCGACAGGGCGTAACTATGGCTACACCTTC.

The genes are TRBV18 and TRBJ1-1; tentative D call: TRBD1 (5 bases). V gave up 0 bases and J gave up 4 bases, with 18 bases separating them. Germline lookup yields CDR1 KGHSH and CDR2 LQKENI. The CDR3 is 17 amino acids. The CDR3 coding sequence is TGTGCCAGCTCACCACCGCTTCATCAGGGTTGGGGCACTGAAGCTTTCTTT. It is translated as CASSPPLHQGWGTEAFF.

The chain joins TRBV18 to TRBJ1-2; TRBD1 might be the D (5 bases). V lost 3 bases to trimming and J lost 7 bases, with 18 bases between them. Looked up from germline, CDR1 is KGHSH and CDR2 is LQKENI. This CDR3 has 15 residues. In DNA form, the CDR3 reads TGTGCCAGCTCACCTCAGGGTCTACGTAAGGGTGGCTACACCTTC. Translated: CASSPQGLRKGGYTF. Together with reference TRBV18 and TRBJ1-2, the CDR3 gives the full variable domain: NAGVMQNPRHLVRRRGQEARLRCSPMKGHSHVYWYRQLPEEGLKFMVYLQKENIIDESGMPKERFSAEFPKEGPSILRIQQVVRGDSAAYFCASSPQGLRKGGYTFGSGTRLTVV.

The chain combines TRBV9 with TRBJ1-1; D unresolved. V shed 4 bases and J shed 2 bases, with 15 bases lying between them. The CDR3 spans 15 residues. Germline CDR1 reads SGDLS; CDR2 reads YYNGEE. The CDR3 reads CASSSSPGVNTEAFF. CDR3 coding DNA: TGTGCCAGCAGCTCAAGTCCCGGAGTTAACACTGAAGCTTTCTTT.

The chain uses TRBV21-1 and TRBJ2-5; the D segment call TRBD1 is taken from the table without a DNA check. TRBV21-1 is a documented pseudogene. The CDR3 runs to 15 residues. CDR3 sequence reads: CASSVRQGRRETQYF. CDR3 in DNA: TGTGCCAGCAGCGTCCGACAGGGTAGACGAGAGACCCAGTACTTC.

The CDR3 nucleotides read TGCGCCAGCAGCTTGAGGACGGGAAGCACAGATACGCAGTATTTT. It codes for CASSLRTGSTDTQYF. V is TRBV5-1 and J is TRBJ2-3; tentatively, D is TRBD2 (5 bases). The CDR3 is made up of 15 amino acids. Trimming took off 1 base at V and 0 bases at J, with 9 bases between the two ends. Germline CDR1 SGHRS, CDR2 YFSETQ.

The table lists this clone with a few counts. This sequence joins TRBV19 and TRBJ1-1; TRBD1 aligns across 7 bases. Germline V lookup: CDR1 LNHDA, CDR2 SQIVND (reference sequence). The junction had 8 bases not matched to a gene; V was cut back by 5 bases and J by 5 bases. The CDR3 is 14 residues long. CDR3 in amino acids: CASSARQGWTEAFF. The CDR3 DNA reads TGTGCCAGTAGTGCCCGACAGGGATGGACTGAAGCTTTCTTT.

For the CDR3, the DNA is TGTGCCAGCAGAGCCAGGGGGATCAATCAGCCCCAGCATTTT. It yields the protein CASRARGINQPQHF. The chain is built from TRBV2 and TRBJ1-5; 7 bases fit TRBD1. CDR1 SNHLY and CDR2 FYNNEI come from the germline V gene. The CDR3 loop spans 14 amino acids. The ends lost 6 bases at V and 3 bases at J; junction bases unmatched: 5.

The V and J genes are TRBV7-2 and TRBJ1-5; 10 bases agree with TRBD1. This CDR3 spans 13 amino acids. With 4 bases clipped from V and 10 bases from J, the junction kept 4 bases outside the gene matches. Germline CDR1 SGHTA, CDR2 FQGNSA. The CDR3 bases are TGTGCCAGCAGCTCGGGACAGGGGTTTCCCCAGCATTTT. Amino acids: CASSSGQGFPQHF.

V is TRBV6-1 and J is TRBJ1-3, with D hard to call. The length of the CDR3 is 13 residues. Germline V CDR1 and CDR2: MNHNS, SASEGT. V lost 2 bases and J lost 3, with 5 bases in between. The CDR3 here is CASSEYNGNTIYF. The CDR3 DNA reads TGTGCCAGCAGTGAATATAATGGAAACACCATATATTTT.

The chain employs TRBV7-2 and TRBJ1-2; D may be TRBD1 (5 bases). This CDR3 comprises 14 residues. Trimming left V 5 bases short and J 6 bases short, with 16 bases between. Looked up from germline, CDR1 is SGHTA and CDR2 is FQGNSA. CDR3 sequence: CASSPPGGYNGYTF. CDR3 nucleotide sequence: TGTGCCAGCAGCCCACCGGGGGGTTATAATGGCTACACCTTC.

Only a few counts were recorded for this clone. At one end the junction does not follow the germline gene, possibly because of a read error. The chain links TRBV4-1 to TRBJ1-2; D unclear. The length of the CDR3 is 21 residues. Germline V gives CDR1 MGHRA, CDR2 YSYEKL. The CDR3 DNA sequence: TGCGCCAGCAGCCAAGAAGCCTCTCAAGAAGCTTTCAGCGACGTCTTCGGCGTCCCGGACTTC. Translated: CASSQEASQEAFSDVFGVPDF.

The CDR3 sequence: CASSPGQGTGYTF. As DNA, the CDR3 is TGTGCCAGCAGCCCCGGACAGGGTACTGGCTACACCTTC. The V call is TRBV9, the J call TRBJ1-2; 8 nucleotides line up with TRBD1. The CDR3 is 13 amino acids. Trimming cost V 4 bases and J 7 bases; bases outside gene matches: 6. Germline CDR1 SGDLS, CDR2 YYNGEE.

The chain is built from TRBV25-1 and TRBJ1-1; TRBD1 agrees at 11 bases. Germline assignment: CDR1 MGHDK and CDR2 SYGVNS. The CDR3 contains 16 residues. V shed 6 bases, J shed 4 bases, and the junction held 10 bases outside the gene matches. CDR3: CASRPPGDRGSTEAFF. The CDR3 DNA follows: TGTGCCAGCAGACCCCCCGGGGACAGGGGGAGCACTGAAGCTTTCTTT.

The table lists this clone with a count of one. CDR3 amino acids: CATGGNQPQHF. DNA of the CDR3: TGTGCCACAGGGGGAAATCAGCCCCAGCATTTT. The chain couples TRBV30 to TRBJ1-5; 8 bases map to TRBD1. This CDR3 is 11 amino acids long. The V and J ends lost 8 bases and 4 bases, in that order; junction bases with no gene match: 1. Germline CDR1 GTSNPN, CDR2 SVGIG (reference sequence).

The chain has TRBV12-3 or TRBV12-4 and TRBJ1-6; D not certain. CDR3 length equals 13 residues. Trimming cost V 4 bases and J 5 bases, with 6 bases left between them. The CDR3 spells CASSYSDNSPLHF. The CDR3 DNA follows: TGTGCCAGCAGTTACAGTGATAATTCACCCCTCCACTTT.

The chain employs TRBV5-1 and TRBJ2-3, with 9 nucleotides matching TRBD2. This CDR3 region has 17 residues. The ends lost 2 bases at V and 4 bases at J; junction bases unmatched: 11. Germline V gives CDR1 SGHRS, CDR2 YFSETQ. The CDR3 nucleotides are TGCGCCAGCAGCTTTGGGTTCGCGGGGGGGCATCCAGATACGCAGTATTTT. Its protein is CASSFGFAGGHPDTQYF.

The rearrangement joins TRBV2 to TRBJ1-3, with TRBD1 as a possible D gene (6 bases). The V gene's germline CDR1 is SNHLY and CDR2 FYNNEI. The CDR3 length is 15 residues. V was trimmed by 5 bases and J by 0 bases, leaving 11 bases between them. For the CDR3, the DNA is TGTGCCAGCAGTCGGGACACAAGCTCTGGAAACACCATATATTTT. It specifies CASSRDTSSGNTIYF.

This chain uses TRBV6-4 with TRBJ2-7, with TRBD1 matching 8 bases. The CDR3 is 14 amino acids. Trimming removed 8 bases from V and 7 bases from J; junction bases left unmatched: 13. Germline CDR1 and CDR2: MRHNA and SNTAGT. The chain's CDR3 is CASDRTGRLGEQYF. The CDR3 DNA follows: TGTGCCAGCGACCGGACAGGGAGGTTAGGGGAGCAGTACTTC.

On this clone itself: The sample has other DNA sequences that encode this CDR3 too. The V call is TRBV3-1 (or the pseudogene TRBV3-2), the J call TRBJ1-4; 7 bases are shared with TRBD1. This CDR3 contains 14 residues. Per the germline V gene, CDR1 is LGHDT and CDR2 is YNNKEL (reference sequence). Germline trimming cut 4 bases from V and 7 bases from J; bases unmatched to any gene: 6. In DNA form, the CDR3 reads TGTGCCAGCAGCCCCGGAGGGGGCGGTGAAAAACTGTTTTTT. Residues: CASSPGGGGEKLFF.